The present entry profiles one T cell receptor (beta chain) with its context. Its antigen is as yet unknown. These data come from a study of OX40 agonist ivuxolimab in advanced cancers. The overall study: Ivuxolimab, which is an agonistic anti-OX40 (CD134) antibody, was administered to the patients. Prior therapy, whether anti-PD-1, anti-PD-L1 or anti-CTLA-4, was allowed, and under 50% had some.

This CDR3 spans 13 amino acids. Germline V CDR1 and CDR2: SQVTM, ANQGSEA. The ends were cut back, 6 bases at V and 5 bases at J, with 16 bases in the middle. Study-wide results and caveats: CD4+ and CD8+ T cells in blood underwent clonal expansion by week 6 at 0.1 to 3.0 mg/kg. The antigens recognized by the expanded peripheral T cells, that is their antigen specificity, were not determined.

Sequencing was performed with immunoSEQ multiplex PCR; in TCRdb, only in-frame clones are kept and a portion is missing. This sample has tens of thousands of clones; 80% to 90% occur once, and the top ten carry roughly 0.95%. Sample: CD4+ or CD8+ T cells sorted from blood, taken in a trial of the OX40 agonist ivuxolimab. This TCR derives from an adult with an advanced solid tumor such as melanoma, head and neck, liver or kidney cancer. The rearrangement uses TRBV29-1 and TRBJ1-1; a possible D gene is TRBD1 (5 bases). CDR3 protein: CSVSKGLGTEAFF. The CDR3, as DNA: TGCAGCGTCAGTAAGGGGTTGGGGACTGAAGCTTTCTTT. The full variable domain, completed using reference TRBV29-1 and TRBJ1-1, is SAVISQKPSRDICQRGTSLTIQCQVDSQVTMMFWYRQQPGQSLTLIATANQGSEATYESGFVIDKFPISRPNLTFSTLTVSNMSPEDSSIYLCSVSKGLGTEAFFGQGTRLTVV.